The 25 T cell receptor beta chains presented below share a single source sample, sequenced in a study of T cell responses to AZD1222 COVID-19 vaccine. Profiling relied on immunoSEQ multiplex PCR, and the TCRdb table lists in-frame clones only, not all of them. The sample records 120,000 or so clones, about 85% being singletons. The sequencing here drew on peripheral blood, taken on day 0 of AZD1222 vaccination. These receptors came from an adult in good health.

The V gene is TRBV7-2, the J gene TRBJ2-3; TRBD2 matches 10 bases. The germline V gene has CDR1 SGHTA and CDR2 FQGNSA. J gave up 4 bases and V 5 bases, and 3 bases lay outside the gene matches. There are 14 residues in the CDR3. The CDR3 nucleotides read TGTGCCAGCAGCCTTGGACTAGCGGCAGATACGCAGTATTTT. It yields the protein CASSLGLAADTQYF.

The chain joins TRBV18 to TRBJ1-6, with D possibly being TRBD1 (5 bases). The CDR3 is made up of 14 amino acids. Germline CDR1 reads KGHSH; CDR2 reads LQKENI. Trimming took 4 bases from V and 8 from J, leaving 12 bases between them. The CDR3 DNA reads TGTGCCAGCTCACTAGGGACGGGGGATTCACCCCTCCACTTT. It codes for CASSLGTGDSPLHF.

The CDR3 sequence: CASSPLPIRVQTEAFF. The CDR3 DNA is TGTGCCAGCAGCCCACTCCCTATCAGGGTACAGACTGAAGCTTTCTTT. The rearrangement uses TRBV5-6 and TRBJ1-1; possibly TRBD1 for D (5 bases). CDR3 length: 16 amino acids. Trimming left V 4 bases short and J 5 bases short, with 21 bases between. Germline CDR1 is SGHDT and CDR2 is YYEEEE.

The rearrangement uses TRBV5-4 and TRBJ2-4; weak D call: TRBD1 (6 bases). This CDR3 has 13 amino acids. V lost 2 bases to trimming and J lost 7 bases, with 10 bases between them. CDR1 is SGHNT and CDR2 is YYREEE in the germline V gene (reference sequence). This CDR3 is CASSLQGPNIQYF. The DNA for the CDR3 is TGTGCCAGCAGCTTACAGGGCCCTAACATTCAGTACTTC.

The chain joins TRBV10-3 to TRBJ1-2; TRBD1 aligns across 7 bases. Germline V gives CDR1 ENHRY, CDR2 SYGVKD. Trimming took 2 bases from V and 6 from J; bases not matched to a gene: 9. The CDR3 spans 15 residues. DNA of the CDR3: TGTGCCATCAGTGAGGAACCAGACAGGGTAGATGGCTACACCTTC. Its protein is CAISEEPDRVDGYTF.

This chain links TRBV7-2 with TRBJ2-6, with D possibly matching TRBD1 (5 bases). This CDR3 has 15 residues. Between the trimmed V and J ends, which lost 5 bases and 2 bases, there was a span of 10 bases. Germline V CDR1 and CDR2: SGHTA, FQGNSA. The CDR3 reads CASSRRVAGANVLTF. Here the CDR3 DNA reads TGTGCCAGCAGCCGCAGGGTGGCTGGGGCCAACGTCCTGACTTTC.

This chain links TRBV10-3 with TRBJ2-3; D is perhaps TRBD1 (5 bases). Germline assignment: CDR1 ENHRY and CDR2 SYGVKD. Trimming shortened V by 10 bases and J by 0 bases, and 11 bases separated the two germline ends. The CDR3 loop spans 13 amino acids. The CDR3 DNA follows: TGTGCCACCCAAGACAGCAGCACAGATACGCAGTATTTT. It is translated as CATQDSSTDTQYF.

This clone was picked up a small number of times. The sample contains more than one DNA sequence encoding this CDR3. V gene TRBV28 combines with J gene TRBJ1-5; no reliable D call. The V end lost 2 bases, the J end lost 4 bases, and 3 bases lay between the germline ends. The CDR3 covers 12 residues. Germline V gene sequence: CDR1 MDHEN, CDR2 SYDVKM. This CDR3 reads CASSLENQPQHF. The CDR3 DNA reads TGTGCCAGCAGTTTAGAGAATCAGCCCCAGCATTTT.

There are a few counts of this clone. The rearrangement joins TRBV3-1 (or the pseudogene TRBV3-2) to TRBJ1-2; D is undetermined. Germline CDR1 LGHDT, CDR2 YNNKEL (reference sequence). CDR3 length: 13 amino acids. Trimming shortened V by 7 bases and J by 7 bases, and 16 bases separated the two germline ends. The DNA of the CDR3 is TGTGCCAGCAAGTCGGTCCGGGAGGCTGGCTACACCTTC. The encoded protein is CASKSVREAGYTF.

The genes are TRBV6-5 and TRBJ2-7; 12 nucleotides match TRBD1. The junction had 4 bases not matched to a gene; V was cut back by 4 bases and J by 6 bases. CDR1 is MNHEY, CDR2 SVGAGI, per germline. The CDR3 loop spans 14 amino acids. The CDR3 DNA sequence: TGTGCCAGCAGTTCCCCGGGACAGGGGGCCGAGCAGTACTTC. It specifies CASSSPGQGAEQYF.

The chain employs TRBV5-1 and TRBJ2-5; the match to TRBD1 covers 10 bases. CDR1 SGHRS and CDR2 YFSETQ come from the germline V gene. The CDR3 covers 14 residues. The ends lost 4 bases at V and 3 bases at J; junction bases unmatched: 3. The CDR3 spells CASSRGTGEETQYF. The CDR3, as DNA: TGCGCCAGCAGCCGGGGGACAGGGGAAGAGACCCAGTACTTC.

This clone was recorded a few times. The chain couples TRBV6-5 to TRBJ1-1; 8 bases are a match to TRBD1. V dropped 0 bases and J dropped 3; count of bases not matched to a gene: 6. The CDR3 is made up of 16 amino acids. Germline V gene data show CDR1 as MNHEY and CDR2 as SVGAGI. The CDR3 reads CASSYSTGVQDTEAFF. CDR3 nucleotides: TGTGCCAGCAGTTACTCGACAGGGGTGCAGGACACTGAAGCTTTCTTT.

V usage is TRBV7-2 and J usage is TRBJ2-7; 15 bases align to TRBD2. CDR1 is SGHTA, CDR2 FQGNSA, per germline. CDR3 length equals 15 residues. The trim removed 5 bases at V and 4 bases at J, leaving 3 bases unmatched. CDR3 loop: CASSPGTSGGYEQYF. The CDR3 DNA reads TGTGCCAGCAGCCCAGGGACTAGCGGGGGGTACGAGCAGTACTTC.

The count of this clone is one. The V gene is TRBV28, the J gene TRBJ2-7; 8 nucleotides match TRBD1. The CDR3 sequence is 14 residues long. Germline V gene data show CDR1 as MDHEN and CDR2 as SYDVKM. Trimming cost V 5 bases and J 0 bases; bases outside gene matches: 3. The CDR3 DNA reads TGTGCCAGCAGTCGACAGGGGTCCTCCTACGAGCAGTACTTC. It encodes CASSRQGSSYEQYF.

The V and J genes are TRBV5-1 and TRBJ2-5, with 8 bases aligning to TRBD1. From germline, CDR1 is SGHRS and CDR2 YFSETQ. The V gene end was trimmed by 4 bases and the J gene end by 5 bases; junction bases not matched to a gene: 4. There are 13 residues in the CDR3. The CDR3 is CASSAGQAETQYF. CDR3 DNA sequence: TGCGCCAGCAGCGCGGGACAGGCCGAGACCCAGTACTTC.

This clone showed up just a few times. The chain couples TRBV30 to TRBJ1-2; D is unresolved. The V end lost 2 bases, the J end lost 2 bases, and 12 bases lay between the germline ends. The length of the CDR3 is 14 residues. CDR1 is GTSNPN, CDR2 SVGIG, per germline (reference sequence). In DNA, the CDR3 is TGTGCCTGGAGTCGTCAGAACCTCAACTATGGCTACACCTTC. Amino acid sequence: CAWSRQNLNYGYTF. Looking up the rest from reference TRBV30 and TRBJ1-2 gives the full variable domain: SQTIHQWPATLVQPVGSPLSLECTVEGTSNPNLYWYRQAAGRGLQLLFYSVGIGQISSEVPQNLSASRPQDRQFILSSKKLLLSDSGFYLCAWSRQNLNYGYTFGSGTRLTVV.

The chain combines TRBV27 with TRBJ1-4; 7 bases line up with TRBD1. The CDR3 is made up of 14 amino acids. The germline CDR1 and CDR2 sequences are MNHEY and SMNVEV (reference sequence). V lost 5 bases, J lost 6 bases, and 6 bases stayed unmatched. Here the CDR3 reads CASSPWTGDEKLFF. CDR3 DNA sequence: TGTGCCAGCAGTCCTTGGACAGGAGATGAAAAACTGTTTTTT.

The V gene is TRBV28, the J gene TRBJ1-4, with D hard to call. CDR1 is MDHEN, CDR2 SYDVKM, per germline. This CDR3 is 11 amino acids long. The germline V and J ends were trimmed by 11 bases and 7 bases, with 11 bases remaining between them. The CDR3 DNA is TGTGCCTCAGCGGCGGGTGAAAAACTGTTTTTT. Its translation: CASAAGEKLFF.

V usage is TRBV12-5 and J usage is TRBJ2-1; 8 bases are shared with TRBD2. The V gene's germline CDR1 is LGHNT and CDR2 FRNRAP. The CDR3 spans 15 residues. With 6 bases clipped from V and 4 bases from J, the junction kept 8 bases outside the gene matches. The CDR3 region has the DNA TGTGCTAGTGGCCTCGGGGGGGCCGGGTACAATGAGCAGTTCTTC. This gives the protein CASGLGGAGYNEQFF.

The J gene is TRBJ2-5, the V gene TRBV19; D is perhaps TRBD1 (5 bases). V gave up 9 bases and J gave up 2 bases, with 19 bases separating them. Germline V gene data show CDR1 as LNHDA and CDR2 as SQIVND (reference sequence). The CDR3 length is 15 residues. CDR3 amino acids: CARMETGATQETQYF. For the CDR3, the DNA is TGTGCCAGAATGGAAACAGGCGCCACACAAGAGACCCAGTACTTC.

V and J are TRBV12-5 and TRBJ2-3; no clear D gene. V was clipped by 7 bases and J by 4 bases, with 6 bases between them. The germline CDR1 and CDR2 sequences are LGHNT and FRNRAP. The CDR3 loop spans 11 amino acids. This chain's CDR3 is CASARADTQYF. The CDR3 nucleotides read TGTGCTAGTGCCCGGGCAGATACGCAGTATTTT.

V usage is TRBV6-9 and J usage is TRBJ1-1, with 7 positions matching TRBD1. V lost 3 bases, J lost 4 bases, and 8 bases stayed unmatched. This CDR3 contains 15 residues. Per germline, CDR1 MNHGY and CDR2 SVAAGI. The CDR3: CASSYTNSGGTEAFF. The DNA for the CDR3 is TGTGCCAGCAGTTACACAAACTCAGGGGGCACTGAAGCTTTCTTT.

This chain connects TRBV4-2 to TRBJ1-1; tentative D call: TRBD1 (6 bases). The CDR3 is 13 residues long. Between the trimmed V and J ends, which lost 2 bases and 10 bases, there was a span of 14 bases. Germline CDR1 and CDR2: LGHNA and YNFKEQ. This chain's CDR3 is CASSQNRLQGAFF. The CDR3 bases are TGTGCCAGCAGCCAAAATAGGCTACAGGGAGCTTTCTTT.

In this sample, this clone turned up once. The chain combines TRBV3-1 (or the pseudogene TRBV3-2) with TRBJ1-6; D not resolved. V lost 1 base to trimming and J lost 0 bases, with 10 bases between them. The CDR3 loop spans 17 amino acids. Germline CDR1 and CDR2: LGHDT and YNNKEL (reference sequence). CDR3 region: CASSQVPGYSYNSPLHF. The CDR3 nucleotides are TGTGCCAGCAGCCAAGTTCCAGGCTACTCCTATAATTCACCCCTCCACTTT.

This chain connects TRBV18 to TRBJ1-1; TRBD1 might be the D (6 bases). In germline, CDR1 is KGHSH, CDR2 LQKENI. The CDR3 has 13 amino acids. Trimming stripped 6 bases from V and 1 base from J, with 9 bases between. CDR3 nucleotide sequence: TGTGCCAGCTCGGCGGGACAGAACACTGAAGCTTTCTTT. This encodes CASSAGQNTEAFF.